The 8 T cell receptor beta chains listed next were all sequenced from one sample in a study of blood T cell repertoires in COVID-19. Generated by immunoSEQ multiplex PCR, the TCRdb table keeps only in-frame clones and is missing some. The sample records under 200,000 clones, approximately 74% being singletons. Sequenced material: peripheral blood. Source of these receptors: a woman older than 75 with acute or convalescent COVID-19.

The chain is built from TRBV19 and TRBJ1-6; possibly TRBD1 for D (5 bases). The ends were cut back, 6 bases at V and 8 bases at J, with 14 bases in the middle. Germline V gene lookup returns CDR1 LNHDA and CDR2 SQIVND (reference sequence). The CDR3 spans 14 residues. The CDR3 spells CASSRPGRDSPLHF. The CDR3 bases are TGTGCCAGTAGCCGCCCCGGCAGGGATTCACCCCTCCACTTT.

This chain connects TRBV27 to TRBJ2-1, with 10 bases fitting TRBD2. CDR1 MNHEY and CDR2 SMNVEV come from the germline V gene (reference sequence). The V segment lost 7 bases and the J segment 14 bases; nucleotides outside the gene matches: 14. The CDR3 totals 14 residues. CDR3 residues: CASISSGSWHAEFF. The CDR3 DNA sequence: TGTGCCAGCATTTCTAGCGGGAGTTGGCACGCCGAGTTCTTC.

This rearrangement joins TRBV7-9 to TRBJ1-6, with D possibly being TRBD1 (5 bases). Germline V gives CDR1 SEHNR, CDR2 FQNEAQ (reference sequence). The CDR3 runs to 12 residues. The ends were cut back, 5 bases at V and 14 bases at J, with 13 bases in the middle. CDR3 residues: CASSKQDDTLHF. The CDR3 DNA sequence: TGTGCCAGCAGCAAACAGGACGACACCCTCCACTTT.

This CDR3 is CASKTSVVTEAFF. In DNA form, the CDR3 reads TGCGCCAGCAAGACTTCAGTCGTGACTGAAGCTTTCTTT. J is TRBJ1-1 and V is TRBV5-1, with no clear D. V was trimmed by 6 bases and J by 5 bases, leaving 14 bases between them. This CDR3 region has 13 residues. CDR1 and CDR2 from the germline V gene are SGHRS and YFSETQ. Looking up the rest from reference TRBV5-1 and TRBJ1-1 gives the full variable domain: KAGVTQTPRYLIKTRGQQVTLSCSPISGHRSVSWYQQTPGQGLQFLFEYFSETQRNKGNFPGRFSGRQFSNSRSEMNVSTLELGDSALYLCASKTSVVTEAFFGQGTRLTVV.

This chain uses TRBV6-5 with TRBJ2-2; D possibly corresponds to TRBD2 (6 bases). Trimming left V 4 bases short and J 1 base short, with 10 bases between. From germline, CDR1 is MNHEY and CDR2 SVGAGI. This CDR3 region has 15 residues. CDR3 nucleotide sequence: TGTGCCAGCAGTTTAATTAGCGGGAACACCGGGGAGCTGTTTTTT. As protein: CASSLISGNTGELFF.

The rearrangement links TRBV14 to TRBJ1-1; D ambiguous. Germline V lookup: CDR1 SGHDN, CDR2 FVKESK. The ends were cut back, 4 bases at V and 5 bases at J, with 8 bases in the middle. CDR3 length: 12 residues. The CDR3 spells CASSPPGTEAFF. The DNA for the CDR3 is TGTGCCAGCAGCCCCCCGGGGACTGAAGCTTTCTTT.

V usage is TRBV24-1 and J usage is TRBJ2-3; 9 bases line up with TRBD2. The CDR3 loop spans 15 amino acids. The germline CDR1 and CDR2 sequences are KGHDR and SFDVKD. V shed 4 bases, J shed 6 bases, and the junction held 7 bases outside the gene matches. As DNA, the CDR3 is TGTGCCACCAGTGAGGCGGGAGGGGAGTCGGATACGCAGTATTTT. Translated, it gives CATSEAGGESDTQYF.

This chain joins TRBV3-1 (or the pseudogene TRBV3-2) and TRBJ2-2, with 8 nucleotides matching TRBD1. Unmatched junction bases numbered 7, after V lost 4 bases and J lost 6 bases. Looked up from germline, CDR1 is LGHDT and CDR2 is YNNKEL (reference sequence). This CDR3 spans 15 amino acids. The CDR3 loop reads CASSLQGAWAGELFF. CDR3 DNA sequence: TGTGCCAGCAGCCTCCAGGGGGCGTGGGCCGGGGAGCTGTTTTTT.